This entry lists 23 T cell receptor beta chains sequenced from one sample in a study of beta chain features in type 1 diabetes. The entirety of the isolated RNA underwent reverse transcription, so expressed TCRB transcripts were sequenced. Assay: immunoSEQ multiplex PCR; the TCRdb copy retains only in-frame clones and omits some. The sample includes 360,000 or so clones, around a fifth of them seen just once. The sample taken for sequencing was naive CD4+ T cells from blood. These receptors all stem from a woman under 30 in good health.

The chain employs TRBV5-1 and TRBJ2-1; 11 bases match TRBD2. V was pared by 4 bases and J by 6 bases, with 6 bases of the junction left unmatched. Germline-derived CDR1 and CDR2 are SGHRS and YFSETQ. CDR3 length: 15 amino acids. For the CDR3, the DNA is TGCGCCAGCAGCCTCGACCTAGCGGGGGGCAATGAGCAGTTCTTC. This sequence encodes CASSLDLAGGNEQFF.

The chain uses TRBV7-9 and TRBJ2-2, with D possibly matching TRBD2 (5 bases). The CDR3 contains 15 residues. V lost 7 bases and J lost 1, with 13 bases in between. Germline V gene lookup returns CDR1 SEHNR and CDR2 FQNEAQ (reference sequence). CDR3 nucleotide sequence: TGTGCCAGCAAGCTAATGGGGAGGAACACCGGGGAGCTGTTTTTT. Translated: CASKLMGRNTGELFF.

This clone was observed a handful of times. This sequence joins TRBV5-6 and TRBJ1-2; 7 bases map to TRBD1. The germline CDR1 and CDR2 sequences are SGHDT and YYEEEE. The CDR3 loop spans 14 amino acids. Trimming cost V 3 bases and J 1 base; bases outside gene matches: 3. The CDR3 loop reads CASSYQGVNYGYTF. Here the CDR3 DNA reads TGTGCCAGCAGCTACCAGGGGGTTAACTATGGCTACACCTTC.

For this clone: The same CDR3 can be traced to other DNA sequences in this sample. This chain links TRBV5-1 with TRBJ2-7, with D tentatively TRBD2 (6 bases). This CDR3 contains 14 residues. V lost 0 bases and J 3 bases, leaving 10 bases between the germline ends. CDR1 SGHRS and CDR2 YFSETQ come from the germline V gene. CDR3 loop: CASSLGAGIYEQYF. CDR3 bases: TGCGCCAGCAGCTTGGGAGCGGGTATCTACGAGCAGTACTTC.

This clone was observed a few times. This chain uses TRBV19 with TRBJ2-2; TRBD1 agrees at 9 bases. Germline trimming cut 5 bases from V and 3 bases from J; bases unmatched to any gene: 4. The CDR3 runs to 15 residues. CDR1 and CDR2 from the germline V gene are LNHDA and SQIVND (reference sequence). The CDR3 here is CASSFGTGYTGELFF. In DNA, the CDR3 is TGTGCCAGTAGTTTCGGGACAGGGTACACCGGGGAGCTGTTTTTT.

This clone was counted only a few times. The chain recombines TRBV7-3 with TRBJ2-7; 8 bases are shared with TRBD1. CDR3 length equals 15 residues. With V trimmed by 5 bases and J by 0 bases, 6 bases remained unmatched. CDR1 SGHTA and CDR2 FQGTGA come from the germline V gene. The CDR3 DNA follows: TGTGCCAGCAGCCCGGGACAGGCCTTCTCCTACGAGCAGTACTTC. It yields the protein CASSPGQAFSYEQYF.

This clone was counted between two and nine times. The CDR3 region is CASSPRTSGGIDEQYF. DNA for the CDR3: TGTGCCAGCAGCCCCCGGACTAGCGGGGGTATCGACGAGCAGTACTTC. The V call is TRBV7-9, the J call TRBJ2-7; 13 bases line up with TRBD2. V shed 5 bases and J 5 bases; nucleotides not matched to a gene: 9. The germline V gene has CDR1 SEHNR and CDR2 FQNEAQ (reference sequence). The CDR3 is made up of 16 amino acids.

This clone has more than one count but fewer than ten. The chain uses TRBV7-2 and TRBJ2-7, with D tentatively TRBD2 (6 bases). V lost 6 bases, J lost 0 bases, and 12 bases lay in between. Germline V gene sequence: CDR1 SGHTA, CDR2 FQGNSA. The CDR3 runs to 14 residues. CDR3 DNA sequence: TGTGCCAGCAGTTTGGCGGGGCCCTCCTACGAGCAGTACTTC. It yields the protein CASSLAGPSYEQYF.

This rearrangement joins TRBV5-1 to TRBJ1-1, with no clear D. The CDR3 has 12 amino acids. The V gene lost 1 base and the J gene lost 7 bases, with 8 bases spanning the gap. From germline, CDR1 is SGHRS and CDR2 YFSETQ. Here the CDR3 reads CASSLTPDEAFF. DNA of the CDR3: TGCGCCAGCAGCTTGACACCCGATGAAGCTTTCTTT.

The CDR3 region is CASSVERSTDTQYF. The DNA of the CDR3 is TGTGCCAGCAGTGTCGAGCGGAGCACAGATACGCAGTATTTT. The V gene is TRBV2, the J gene TRBJ2-3, with D possibly matching TRBD2 (5 bases). Germline V CDR1 and CDR2: SNHLY, FYNNEI. Trimming removed 4 bases from V and 0 bases from J, with 8 bases in between. There are 14 residues in the CDR3.

This clone has only a few counts. The J gene is TRBJ2-5, the V gene TRBV5-1; possibly TRBD2 for D (6 bases). The CDR3 is 15 residues long. Germline-derived CDR1 and CDR2 are SGHRS and YFSETQ. Trimming left V 0 bases short and J 2 bases short, with 11 bases between. The CDR3 loop reads CASSLDLAGQETQYF. The CDR3 bases are TGCGCCAGCAGCTTGGACCTGGCGGGGCAAGAGACCCAGTACTTC.

The genes are TRBV18 and TRBJ1-1; 9 nucleotides agree with TRBD1. The CDR3 contains 15 residues. With 3 bases clipped from V and 1 base from J, the junction kept 3 bases outside the gene matches. Germline V lookup: CDR1 KGHSH, CDR2 LQKENI. CDR3 sequence (DNA): TGTGCCAGCTCACCCCCGACAGGGGGGAACACTGAAGCTTTCTTT. Its protein product is CASSPPTGGNTEAFF.

The chain links TRBV2 to TRBJ1-2; D not certain. V dropped 2 bases and J dropped 2 bases, with 3 bases sitting between them. The germline V gene encodes CDR1 SNHLY and CDR2 FYNNEI. This CDR3 has 12 amino acids. CDR3: CASSEQNYGYTF. The CDR3 DNA reads TGTGCCAGCAGTGAACAGAACTATGGCTACACCTTC.

This clone has just a few counts. The chain joins TRBV18 to TRBJ2-2; D uncertain. V was trimmed by 4 bases and J by 4 bases, leaving 4 bases between them. The CDR3 length is 12 residues. From germline, CDR1 is KGHSH and CDR2 LQKENI. The CDR3 sequence is CASSQSTGELFF. The CDR3, as DNA: TGTGCCAGCTCACAGAGCACCGGGGAGCTGTTTTTT.

In this sample, this clone turned up a few times. The same CDR3 also results from other DNA sequences found in this sample. V usage is TRBV9 and J usage is TRBJ2-7; D perhaps matches TRBD2 (6 bases). CDR3 length equals 14 residues. Germline assignment: CDR1 SGDLS and CDR2 YYNGEE. The V end lost 0 bases, the J end lost 2 bases, and 9 bases lay between the germline ends. The CDR3 here is CASSVGPGAYEQYF. The CDR3 bases are TGTGCCAGCAGCGTAGGCCCGGGAGCCTACGAGCAGTACTTC.

The chain joins TRBV4-3 to TRBJ1-2, with 9 bases fitting TRBD1. CDR3 length: 14 residues. Germline assignment: CDR1 LGHNA and CDR2 YSLEER. With 1 base clipped from V and 4 bases from J, the junction kept 1 base outside the gene matches. The CDR3 region has the DNA TGCGCCAGCAGCCAAGGGACAGGGGCCTATGGCTACACCTTC. It is translated as CASSQGTGAYGYTF.

CDR3 loop: CAWSRGNSYEQYF. CDR3 DNA: TGTGCCTGGAGTAGGGGTAACTCCTACGAGCAGTACTTC. This chain uses TRBV30 with TRBJ2-7, with a tentative D call TRBD1 (5 bases). The germline V gene encodes CDR1 GTSNPN and CDR2 SVGIG (reference sequence). Between the trimmed V and J ends, which lost 2 bases and 0 bases, there was a span of 8 bases. The CDR3 has 13 residues.

This clone was picked up a small number of times. The chain recombines TRBV30 with TRBJ2-1; TRBD2 matches 8 bases. Losses at the gene ends were 1 base for V and 16 bases for J; bases not matched to a gene: 9. The V gene's germline CDR1 is GTSNPN and CDR2 SVGIG (reference sequence). The CDR3 spans 12 residues. CDR3 in amino acids: CAWSESGSERFF. Written as DNA, the CDR3 is TGTGCCTGGAGTGAGAGCGGGAGTGAGCGTTTCTTC.

The V gene is TRBV2, the J gene TRBJ2-1; perhaps TRBD2 as D (5 bases). The CDR3 spans 13 residues. Trimming pared 6 bases from V and 8 bases from J, leaving 14 bases between. Germline lookup yields CDR1 SNHLY and CDR2 FYNNEI. The CDR3 DNA is TGTGCCAGCAGGGTGGAGGTGCGGGATGAGCAGTTCTTC. This translates into CASRVEVRDEQFF.

The table lists this clone with a few counts. This chain joins TRBV7-2 and TRBJ2-7, with 10 bases identical to TRBD1. The CDR3 runs to 16 residues. Looked up from germline, CDR1 is SGHTA and CDR2 is FQGNSA. V gave up 5 bases and J gave up 1 base; unmatched junction bases: 8. This chain's CDR3 is CASSSNRDRGSYEQYF. Written as DNA, the CDR3 is TGTGCCAGCAGCAGCAACCGGGACAGGGGATCCTACGAGCAGTACTTC.

This chain connects TRBV7-9 to TRBJ1-6; D is possibly TRBD1 (5 bases). Per the germline V gene, CDR1 is SEHNR and CDR2 is FQNEAQ (reference sequence). V lost 3 bases and J 13 bases, leaving 10 bases between the germline ends. The CDR3 covers 12 residues. CDR3 DNA: TGTGCCAGCAGCTTTGGGGAGGGGCCCCTCCACTTT. This encodes CASSFGEGPLHF.

This chain uses TRBV30 with TRBJ2-2, with D perhaps matching TRBD2 (5 bases). Trimming left V 0 bases short and J 1 base short, with 9 bases between. CDR1 GTSNPN and CDR2 SVGIG come from the germline V gene (reference sequence). The CDR3 is 15 residues long. The chain's CDR3 is CAWSVRTLNTGELFF. CDR3 DNA sequence: TGTGCCTGGAGTGTAAGGACTTTGAACACCGGGGAGCTGTTTTTT. Full variable domain (missing parts from reference TRBV30 and TRBJ2-2): SQTIHQWPATLVQPVGSPLSLECTVEGTSNPNLYWYRQAAGRGLQLLFYSVGIGQISSEVPQNLSASRPQDRQFILSSKKLLLSDSGFYLCAWSVRTLNTGELFFGEGSRLTVL.

This chain connects TRBV7-9 to TRBJ1-1, with 10 bases identical to TRBD1. This CDR3 is 14 amino acids long. Germline V gene lookup returns CDR1 SEHNR and CDR2 FQNEAQ (reference sequence). V shed 7 bases, J shed 5 bases, and the junction held 7 bases outside the gene matches. The CDR3 nucleotides are TGTGCCAGCATCCAGACAGGGGGCTTGACTGAAGCTTTCTTT. It encodes CASIQTGGLTEAFF.